The text below deals with one T cell receptor (beta chain). The antigen is not known. This record comes from a study of monozygotic twins with inflammatory bowel disease. This CDR3 is 15 amino acids long. CDR1 and CDR2 (germline): SGHVS, FNYEAQ. TCR libraries were prepared from about 3.5 ug total RNA each. TCRalpha and TCRbeta cDNA went through nested PCRs of roughly 16 and 10 cycles, two in total. TCRdb processed the 5' RACE reads again and assigns one entry to each CDR3 protein, with no DNA. This repertoire includes under 200,000 distinct CDR3 sequences. General observations from the study: It was in IBD patients that TCRbeta diversity (inverse Simpson) was lower than in healthy co-twins. There was no support for any single strong signal or clonotype associated with IBD.

Sequenced material: blood. The TCR was taken from a human donor with ulcerative colitis or Crohn's disease, or a healthy co-twin of an affected twin (not recorded which). J is TRBJ2-5 and V is TRBV7-6; TCRdb gives TRBD2 as the D gene, but with no DNA this cannot be confirmed. CDR3: CASREGYSDSETQYF.